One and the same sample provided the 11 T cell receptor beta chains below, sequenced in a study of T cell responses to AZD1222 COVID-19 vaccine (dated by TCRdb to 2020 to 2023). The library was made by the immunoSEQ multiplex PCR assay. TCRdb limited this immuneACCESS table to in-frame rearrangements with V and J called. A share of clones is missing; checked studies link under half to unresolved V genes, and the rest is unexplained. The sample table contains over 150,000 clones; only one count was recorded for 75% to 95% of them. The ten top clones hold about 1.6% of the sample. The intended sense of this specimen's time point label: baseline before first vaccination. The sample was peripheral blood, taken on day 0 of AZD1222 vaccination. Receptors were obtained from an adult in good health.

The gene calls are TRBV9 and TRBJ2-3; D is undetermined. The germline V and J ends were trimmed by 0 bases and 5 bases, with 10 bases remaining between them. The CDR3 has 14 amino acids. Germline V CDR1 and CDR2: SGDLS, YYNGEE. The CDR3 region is CASSVALIVDTQYF. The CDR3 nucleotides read TGTGCCAGCAGCGTAGCCCTAATTGTAGATACGCAGTATTTT.

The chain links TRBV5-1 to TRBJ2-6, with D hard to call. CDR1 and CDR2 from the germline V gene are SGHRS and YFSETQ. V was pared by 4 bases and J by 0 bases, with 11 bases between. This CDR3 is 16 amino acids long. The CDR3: CASSGQLVSGANVLTF. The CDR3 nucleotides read TGCGCCAGCAGCGGGCAGCTTGTCTCTGGGGCCAACGTCCTGACTTTC.

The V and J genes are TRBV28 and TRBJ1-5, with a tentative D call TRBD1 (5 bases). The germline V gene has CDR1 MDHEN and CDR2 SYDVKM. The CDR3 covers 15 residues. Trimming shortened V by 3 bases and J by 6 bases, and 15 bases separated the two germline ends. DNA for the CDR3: TGTGCCAGCAGTTTGGAAGGGGCTCGGACTCAGCCCCAGCATTTT. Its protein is CASSLEGARTQPQHF. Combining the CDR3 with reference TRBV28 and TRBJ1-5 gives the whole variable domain DVKVTQSSRYLVKRTGEKVFLECVQDMDHENMFWYRQDPGLGLRLIYFSYDVKMKEKGDIPEGYSVSREKKERFSLILESASTNQTSMYLCASSLEGARTQPQHFGDGTRLSIL.

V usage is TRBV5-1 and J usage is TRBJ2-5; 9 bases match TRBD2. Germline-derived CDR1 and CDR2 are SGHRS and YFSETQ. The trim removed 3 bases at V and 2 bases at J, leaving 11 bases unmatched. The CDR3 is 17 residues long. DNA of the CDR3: TGCGCCAGCAGCTCTGGGGGGCTAGCGGGGAAGCAAGAGACCCAGTACTTC. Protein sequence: CASSSGGLAGKQETQYF. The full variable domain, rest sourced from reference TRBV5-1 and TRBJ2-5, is KAGVTQTPRYLIKTRGQQVTLSCSPISGHRSVSWYQQTPGQGLQFLFEYFSETQRNKGNFPGRFSGRQFSNSRSEMNVSTLELGDSALYLCASSSGGLAGKQETQYFGPGTRLLVL.

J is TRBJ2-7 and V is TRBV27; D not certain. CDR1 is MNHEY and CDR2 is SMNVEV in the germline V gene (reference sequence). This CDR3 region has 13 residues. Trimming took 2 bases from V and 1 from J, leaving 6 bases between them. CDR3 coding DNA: TGTGCCAGCAGTTTAGCACGGTCCTACGAGCAGTACTTC. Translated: CASSLARSYEQYF.

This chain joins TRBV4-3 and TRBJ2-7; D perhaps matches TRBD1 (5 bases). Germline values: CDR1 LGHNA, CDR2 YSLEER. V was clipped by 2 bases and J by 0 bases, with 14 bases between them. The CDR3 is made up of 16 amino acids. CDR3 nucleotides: TGCGCCAGCAGCCAAACGCCGTTGGACAACTCCTACGAGCAGTACTTC. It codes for CASSQTPLDNSYEQYF.

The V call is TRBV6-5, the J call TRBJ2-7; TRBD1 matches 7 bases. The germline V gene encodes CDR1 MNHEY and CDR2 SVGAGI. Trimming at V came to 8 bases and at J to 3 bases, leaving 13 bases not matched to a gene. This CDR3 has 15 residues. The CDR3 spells CASGSYGTEHYEQYF. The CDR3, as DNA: TGTGCCAGCGGATCTTACGGGACAGAACACTACGAGCAGTACTTC.

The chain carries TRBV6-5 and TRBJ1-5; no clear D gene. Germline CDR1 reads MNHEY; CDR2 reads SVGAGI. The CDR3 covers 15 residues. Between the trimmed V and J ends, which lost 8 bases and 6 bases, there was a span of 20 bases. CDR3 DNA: TGTGCCAGCGGAGGATCCGGGCCCCGGGGTCAGCCCCAGCATTTT. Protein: CASGGSGPRGQPQHF.

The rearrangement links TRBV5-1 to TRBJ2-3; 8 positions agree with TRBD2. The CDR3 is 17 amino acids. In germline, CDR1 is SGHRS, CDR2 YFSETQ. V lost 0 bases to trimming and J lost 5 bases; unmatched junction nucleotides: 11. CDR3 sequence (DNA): TGCGCCAGCAGCTTGGCCGCAGTCGGGGGGGCCCTAGATACGCAGTATTTT. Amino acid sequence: CASSLAAVGGALDTQYF.

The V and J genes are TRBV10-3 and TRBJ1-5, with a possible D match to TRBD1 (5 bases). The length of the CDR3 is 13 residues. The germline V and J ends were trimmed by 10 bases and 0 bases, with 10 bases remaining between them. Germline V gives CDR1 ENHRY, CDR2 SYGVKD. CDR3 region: CAKAGDSNQPQHF. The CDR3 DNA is TGTGCCAAGGCGGGGGATAGCAATCAGCCCCAGCATTTT.

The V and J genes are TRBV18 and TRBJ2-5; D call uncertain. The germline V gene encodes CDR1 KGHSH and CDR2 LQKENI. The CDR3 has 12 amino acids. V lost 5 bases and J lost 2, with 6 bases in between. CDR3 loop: CASSGGQETQYF. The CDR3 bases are TGTGCCAGCTCAGGCGGTCAAGAGACCCAGTACTTC.